A single sample gave rise to the 22 T cell receptor beta chains below, sequenced in a study of T cells in localized non-small cell lung cancer. Libraries were prepared by immunoSEQ multiplex PCR; TCRdb keeps only in-frame clonotypes and omits some of them. This sample has tens of thousands of clones, with 80% to 90% found just once. Here the sequenced sample was peripheral blood, taken before any cancer treatment. The receptors here all came from a man aged 35 to 69 with stage I squamous cell lung carcinoma.

CDR3 in amino acids: CASSHAGTGIFRHYGYTF. CDR3 nucleotides: TGTGCCAGCAGCCATGCCGGGACAGGGATATTCCGTCATTATGGCTACACCTTC. The chain recombines TRBV14 with TRBJ1-2; 9 bases match TRBD1. There are 18 residues in the CDR3. Trimming cost V 3 bases and J 5 bases; bases outside gene matches: 16. Germline V gene data show CDR1 as SGHDN and CDR2 as FVKESK.

This chain uses TRBV4-1 with TRBJ2-1; TRBD2 matches at 7 bases. Per the germline V gene, CDR1 is MGHRA and CDR2 is YSYEKL. V gave up 1 base and J gave up 3 bases; unmatched junction bases: 9. The CDR3 runs to 17 residues. The CDR3 DNA sequence: TGCGCCAGCAGCCAAGGAGTAGCTAGCGGCCGCTACAATGAGCAGTTCTTC. Translated: CASSQGVASGRYNEQFF.

This clone was observed once. The genes are TRBV6-1 and TRBJ1-5; D is undetermined. Trimming shortened V by 5 bases and J by 4 bases, and 9 bases separated the two germline ends. Per the germline V gene, CDR1 is MNHNS and CDR2 is SASEGT. The CDR3 has 13 amino acids. In DNA, the CDR3 is TGTGCCAGCAGTCTGGACGGTAATCAGCCCCAGCATTTT. It specifies CASSLDGNQPQHF.

The gene calls are TRBV7-9 and TRBJ2-5; the D is unclear. The germline CDR1 and CDR2 sequences are SEHNR and FQNEAQ (reference sequence). Deletions cut 4 bases from V and 7 bases from J, with 7 bases between. The CDR3 runs to 11 residues. The CDR3 is CASSSSWTQYF. The CDR3 DNA reads as TGTGCCAGCAGCTCCTCTTGGACCCAGTACTTC.

The chain recombines TRBV5-6 with TRBJ1-2; D remains unclear. The CDR3 extends over 14 amino acids. Germline V CDR1 and CDR2: SGHDT, YYEEEE. V was cut by 3 bases and J by 1 base, with 10 bases left in between. Here the CDR3 DNA reads TGTGCCAGCAGCTCCACCAGCGGTAACTATGGCTACACCTTC. Protein: CASSSTSGNYGYTF.

The sample holds one count of this clone. The chain links TRBV6-5 to TRBJ1-1; possibly TRBD1 for D (5 bases). The CDR3 is 15 amino acids. Germline CDR1 reads MNHEY; CDR2 reads SVGAGI. The V and J ends lost 7 bases and 2 bases respectively, with 17 bases between them. The CDR3 nucleotides are TGTGCCAGCACCCCCGCAGGGCGATCTAACACTGAAGCTTTCTTT. This encodes CASTPAGRSNTEAFF.

This chain uses TRBV7-2 with TRBJ2-7; a possible D gene is TRBD1 (5 bases). The CDR3 covers 13 residues. The V and J ends lost 2 bases and 7 bases respectively, with 12 bases between them. Germline lookup yields CDR1 SGHTA and CDR2 FQGNSA. CDR3 loop: CASSLFQGSEQYF. The CDR3 DNA follows: TGTGCCAGCAGCTTATTTCAGGGATCGGAGCAGTACTTC.

The rearrangement links TRBV2 to TRBJ1-5; D might be TRBD1 (5 bases). Germline CDR1 is SNHLY and CDR2 is FYNNEI. The V end was cut by 6 bases, the J end by 6 bases, with 15 bases between. This CDR3 spans 14 amino acids. CDR3 sequence: CASSPFGGGQPQHF. CDR3 nucleotide sequence: TGTGCCAGCAGCCCGTTCGGGGGAGGTCAGCCCCAGCATTTT.

The chain links TRBV6-6 to TRBJ1-2; D possibly corresponds to TRBD1 (5 bases). Germline CDR1 reads MNHNY; CDR2 reads SVGAGI (reference sequence). This CDR3 spans 14 amino acids. V lost 3 bases and J 3 bases, leaving 11 bases between the germline ends. CDR3 amino acids: CASSYAARDYGYTF. In DNA form, the CDR3 reads TGTGCCAGCAGTTATGCGGCCAGGGACTATGGCTACACCTTC.

The rearrangement uses TRBV10-3 and TRBJ1-1, with D perhaps matching TRBD1 (5 bases). This CDR3 spans 12 amino acids. Germline values: CDR1 ENHRY, CDR2 SYGVKD. V was shortened by 6 bases and J by 4 bases, with 9 bases between the two germline ends. Here the CDR3 DNA reads TGTGCCATCAGGCCTCAGGGCACTGAAGCTTTCTTT. Protein: CAIRPQGTEAFF.

The genes are TRBV30 and TRBJ1-1; 8 bases line up with TRBD1. This CDR3 region has 15 residues. V trimming: 5 bases; J trimming: 2 bases; junction bases outside the gene matches: 10. CDR1 is GTSNPN and CDR2 is SVGIG in the germline V gene (reference sequence). CDR3 sequence: CAWGVWGTGNTEAFF. CDR3 DNA sequence: TGTGCCTGGGGGGTTTGGGGGACAGGAAACACTGAAGCTTTCTTT.

The chain joins TRBV15 to TRBJ2-1; D might be TRBD1 (6 bases). Trimming cost V 1 base and J 14 bases, with 12 bases left between them. From germline, CDR1 is LNHNV and CDR2 YYDKDF (reference sequence). The CDR3 runs to 12 residues. CDR3 DNA sequence: TGTGCCACCAGCAGAGGCGACAGGAGCAAGTTCTTC. It codes for CATSRGDRSKFF. Full variable domain (missing parts from reference TRBV15 and TRBJ2-1): DAMVIQNPRYQVTQFGKPVTLSCSQTLNHNVMYWYQQKSSQAPKLLFHYYDKDFNNEADTPDNFQSRRPNTSFCFLDIRSPGLGDTAMYLCATSRGDRSKFFGPGTRLTVL.

The genes are TRBV7-2 and TRBJ1-1, with 10 bases aligning to TRBD1. This CDR3 is 15 amino acids long. J was trimmed by 7 bases and V by 1 base; bases with no gene match: 6. Germline V gene lookup returns CDR1 SGHTA and CDR2 FQGNSA. Here the CDR3 DNA reads TGTGCCAGCAGCTTAGAGGGACAGGGGAATTATGAAGCTTTCTTT. Amino acids: CASSLEGQGNYEAFF. Based on the CDR3 plus reference TRBV7-2 and TRBJ1-1, the full variable domain is GAGVSQSPSNKVTEKGKDVELRCDPISGHTALYWYRQSLGQGLEFLIYFQGNSAPDKSGLPSDRFSAERTGGSVSTLTIQRTQQEDSAVYLCASSLEGQGNYEAFFGQGTRLTVV.

The chain is built from TRBV5-6 and TRBJ2-7, with D unclear. Between the trimmed V and J ends, which lost 0 bases and 0 bases, there was a span of 10 bases. Germline loops: CDR1 SGHDT, CDR2 YYEEEE. There are 15 residues in the CDR3. CDR3 in DNA: TGTGCCAGCAGCTTGGGACCCCTGAGCTCCTACGAGCAGTACTTC. Its translation: CASSLGPLSSYEQYF.

This clone was observed once. The CDR3 coding sequence is TGTGCCAGCAGCTTAGATCAGGGACCCTCCCGGGGCAAGCAGTTCTTC. Residues: CASSLDQGPSRGKQFF. This rearrangement joins TRBV11-2 to TRBJ2-1; D tentatively reads TRBD1 or TRBD2 (5 bases each). The CDR3 runs to 16 residues. Germline assignment: CDR1 SGHAT and CDR2 FQNNGV. V lost 0 bases and J lost 11, with 20 bases in between.

The J gene is TRBJ2-3, the V gene TRBV6-5; D might be TRBD1 (5 bases). V gave up 6 bases and J gave up 1 base, with 8 bases separating them. The CDR3 is 13 amino acids. Germline V lookup: CDR1 MNHEY, CDR2 SVGAGI. This CDR3 is CASRLGGTDTQYF. In DNA, the CDR3 is TGTGCCAGCAGGCTAGGGGGCACAGATACGCAGTATTTT.

This chain joins TRBV11-3 and TRBJ1-2; 7 bases fit TRBD1. Trimming removed 3 bases from V and 4 bases from J; junction bases left unmatched: 2. This CDR3 spans 13 amino acids. Germline V CDR1 and CDR2: SGHNT, YENEEA. In DNA, the CDR3 is TGTGCCAGCAGCTTGGCAGGGGGCTATGGCTACACCTTC. Protein: CASSLAGGYGYTF.

J is TRBJ1-2 and V is TRBV7-9; D remains unclear. Germline V gives CDR1 SEHNR, CDR2 FQNEAQ (reference sequence). V lost 2 bases and J lost 0, with 10 bases in between. This CDR3 is built from 15 residues. The CDR3 loop reads CASSLNSATNYGYTF. DNA for the CDR3: TGTGCCAGCAGCTTAAATAGTGCCACTAACTATGGCTACACCTTC.

The chain uses TRBV7-6 and TRBJ2-5, with D perhaps matching TRBD2 (5 bases). Germline V lookup: CDR1 SGHVS, CDR2 FNYEAQ. Trimming removed 1 base from V and 0 bases from J, with 6 bases in between. This CDR3 region has 14 residues. The CDR3 nucleotides are TGTGCCAGCAGCTTAGGGGAGTACCAAGAGACCCAGTACTTC. It codes for CASSLGEYQETQYF.

This sequence joins TRBV4-3 and TRBJ2-3; 7 bases line up with TRBD1. The CDR3 is 16 residues long. With V trimmed by 0 bases and J by 3 bases, 6 bases remained unmatched. CDR1 is LGHNA and CDR2 is YSLEER in the germline V gene. The DNA for the CDR3 is TGCGCCAGCAGCCAAGATCTGGCAGGGGGTACAGATACGCAGTATTTT. This gives the protein CASSQDLAGGTDTQYF.

The chain combines TRBV5-4 with TRBJ1-6; tentatively, D is TRBD1 (5 bases). V lost 4 bases and J lost 9, with 17 bases in between. The CDR3 consists of 15 residues. CDR1 and CDR2 from the germline V gene are SGHNT and YYREEE (reference sequence). The CDR3 sequence is CASSEGTPGSSPLHF. The CDR3 region has the DNA TGTGCCAGCAGCGAAGGGACGCCGGGGAGTTCACCCCTCCACTTT. Variable domain in full (rest from reference TRBV5-4 and TRBJ1-6): ETGVTQSPTHLIKTRGQQVTLRCSSQSGHNTVSWYQQALGQGPQFIFQYYREEENGRGNFPPRFSGLQFPNYSSELNVNALELDDSALYLCASSEGTPGSSPLHFGNGTRLTVT.

V is TRBV2 and J is TRBJ1-4, with 9 positions matching TRBD1. CDR3 size: 13 residues. Trimming cost V 6 bases and J 8 bases; bases outside gene matches: 4. Germline lookup yields CDR1 SNHLY and CDR2 FYNNEI. The DNA for the CDR3 is TGTGCCAGCAGGGGACAGGGTCGGGAAAAACTGTTTTTT. Protein: CASRGQGREKLFF.